The 25 T cell receptor beta chains given below trace back to one sample, sequenced in a study of glioma-infiltrating T cells after dendritic cell vaccination. Clones were read by immunoSEQ multiplex PCR, and TCRdb kept only the in-frame ones, dropping some. In the table there are about 32,000 clones, 90% of which are singletons. The specimen comprised blood, sampled before dendritic cell vaccination. The receptors originated from a human donor with glioblastoma.

The V call is TRBV6-1, the J call TRBJ1-5, with 9 bases that match TRBD1. This CDR3 has 15 residues. Germline CDR1 and CDR2: MNHNS and SASEGT. V was clipped by 5 bases and J by 0 bases; unmatched bases: 2. The DNA for the CDR3 is TGTGCCAGCAGTTGGGACAGGGATAGCAATCAGCCCCAGCATTTT. Translated: CASSWDRDSNQPQHF.

The chain recombines TRBV19 with TRBJ2-5, with TRBD1 as a possible D gene (6 bases). The CDR3 is 13 amino acids. The V and J ends lost 3 bases and 2 bases respectively, with 7 bases between them. The V gene's germline CDR1 is LNHDA and CDR2 SQIVND (reference sequence). In nucleotides, the CDR3 is TGTGCCAGTAGTATGAGGGGGCAAGAGACCCAGTACTTC. The encoded protein is CASSMRGQETQYF.

The chain uses TRBV18 and TRBJ2-5, with 9 bases lining up with TRBD2. V dropped 2 bases and J dropped 2; count of bases not matched to a gene: 6. The length of the CDR3 is 16 residues. Germline values: CDR1 KGHSH, CDR2 LQKENI. The chain's CDR3 is CASSPISGGVQETQYF. CDR3 nucleotides: TGTGCCAGCTCACCAATTAGCGGGGGTGTACAAGAGACCCAGTACTTC.

This clone has more than one count but fewer than ten. The chain links TRBV7-2 to TRBJ2-3; 7 bases fit TRBD2. The CDR3 sequence is 14 residues long. Unmatched junction bases numbered 7, after V lost 7 bases and J lost 3 bases. Germline values: CDR1 SGHTA, CDR2 FQGNSA. CDR3 DNA: TGTGCCAGCACCAACACCGGGGGGACAGATACGCAGTATTTT. This encodes CASTNTGGTDTQYF.

V is TRBV7-2 and J is TRBJ1-5; D is perhaps TRBD1 (6 bases). CDR1 and CDR2 (germline): SGHTA, FQGNSA. The ends were cut back, 2 bases at V and 7 bases at J, with 12 bases in the middle. This CDR3 is 14 amino acids long. The CDR3, as DNA: TGTGCCAGCAGCTTAAGAGGGGGGGAACAGCCCCAGCATTTT. Its protein product is CASSLRGGEQPQHF.

The chain joins TRBV5-1 to TRBJ2-7, with 9 positions matching TRBD1. The CDR3 has 14 residues. The V segment lost 6 bases and the J segment 1 base; nucleotides outside the gene matches: 5. The germline V gene encodes CDR1 SGHRS and CDR2 YFSETQ. The CDR3 DNA follows: TGCGCCAGCACTTTGGGGACAGGGTCCTACGAGCAGTACTTC. It specifies CASTLGTGSYEQYF.

CDR3 bases: TGTGCCAGCAGAAGACAGAGCCAAGAGACCCAGTACTTC. This translates into CASRRQSQETQYF. The V call is TRBV6-1, the J call TRBJ2-5; D is possibly TRBD1 (5 bases). Germline-derived CDR1 and CDR2 are MNHNS and SASEGT. With 6 bases removed from V and 1 base from J, the gap between germline ends came to 9 bases. The CDR3 length is 13 residues.

The V gene is TRBV6-5, the J gene TRBJ1-1; TRBD1 agrees at 8 bases. Unmatched junction bases numbered 7, after V lost 2 bases and J lost 5 bases. The CDR3 is 15 amino acids. Germline CDR1 is MNHEY and CDR2 is SVGAGI. The CDR3 sequence: CASSYRQGRDTEAFF. In DNA, the CDR3 is TGTGCCAGCAGTTACAGACAGGGGCGCGATACTGAAGCTTTCTTT.

The rearrangement joins TRBV6-1 to TRBJ1-6; 9 bases fit TRBD1. Germline V lookup: CDR1 MNHNS, CDR2 SASEGT. The CDR3 totals 15 residues. V lost 6 bases to trimming and J lost 10 bases; unmatched junction nucleotides: 10. The CDR3 protein is CASSDRDRVGSPLHF. The CDR3, as DNA: TGTGCCAGCAGCGACCGGGACAGGGTAGGATCACCCCTCCACTTT.

The count of this clone is one. This rearrangement joins TRBV27 to TRBJ2-7, with 8 bases lining up with TRBD1. With V trimmed by 1 base and J by 3 bases, 11 bases remained unmatched. The CDR3 extends over 17 amino acids. CDR1 and CDR2 from the germline V gene are MNHEY and SMNVEV (reference sequence). The CDR3 loop reads CASSLLPATGAVYEQYF. DNA of the CDR3: TGTGCCAGCAGTTTATTACCCGCGACAGGGGCTGTCTACGAGCAGTACTTC.

The rearrangement uses TRBV11-2 and TRBJ1-4; a possible D gene is TRBD1 (6 bases). Trimming removed 2 bases from V and 0 bases from J, with 13 bases in between. CDR3 length: 17 amino acids. Looked up from germline, CDR1 is SGHAT and CDR2 is FQNNGV. CDR3 amino acids: CASSLLRGVATNEKLFF. CDR3 DNA sequence: TGTGCCAGCAGCTTACTCAGGGGTGTTGCAACTAATGAAAAACTGTTTTTT.

The chain joins TRBV29-1 to TRBJ2-6; 11 positions match TRBD1. Trimming removed 0 bases from V and 2 bases from J; junction bases left unmatched: 3. Germline CDR1 SQVTM, CDR2 ANQGSEA. The CDR3 extends over 17 amino acids. CDR3 coding DNA: TGCAGCGTTGAAGATCTGGGACAGGGGGCTGGGGCCAACGTCCTGACTTTC. This codes for CSVEDLGQGAGANVLTF.

The chain recombines TRBV5-1 with TRBJ1-2, with TRBD1 as a possible D gene (6 bases). This CDR3 is built from 15 residues. Trimming pared 0 bases from V and 6 bases from J, leaving 15 bases between. Germline V gives CDR1 SGHRS, CDR2 YFSETQ. The CDR3 here is CASSLGTVGLDGYTF. The CDR3, as DNA: TGCGCCAGCAGCTTGGGGACAGTGGGCCTCGATGGCTACACCTTC.

Notes on this clone: Other DNA sequences in the sample encode the same CDR3. The V and J genes are TRBV5-1 and TRBJ1-6; D possibly corresponds to TRBD1 (5 bases). In germline, CDR1 is SGHRS, CDR2 YFSETQ. Trimming pared 0 bases from V and 7 bases from J, leaving 17 bases between. The CDR3 is 17 amino acids. CDR3 amino acids: CASSLALGGGGNSPLHF. Written as DNA, the CDR3 is TGCGCCAGCAGCTTGGCCCTGGGCGGGGGAGGCAATTCACCCCTCCACTTT.

This rearrangement joins TRBV7-9 to TRBJ2-7; D gene unclear. There are 11 residues in the CDR3. Deletions cut 2 bases from V and 6 bases from J, with 5 bases between. From germline, CDR1 is SEHNR and CDR2 FQNEAQ (reference sequence). The CDR3 sequence is CASSLTGEQYF. The CDR3 coding sequence is TGTGCCAGCAGCTTAACGGGCGAGCAGTACTTC.

The J gene is TRBJ2-3, the V gene TRBV7-2; no definite D call. Germline V gene lookup returns CDR1 SGHTA and CDR2 FQGNSA. Trimming cost V 2 bases and J 7 bases, with 7 bases left between them. CDR3 length: 12 amino acids. DNA of the CDR3: TGTGCCAGCAGCTTATCCGTGTATACGCAGTATTTT. Residues: CASSLSVYTQYF.

V and J are TRBV12-5 and TRBJ1-6; perhaps TRBD1 as D (6 bases). Germline CDR1 is LGHNT and CDR2 is FRNRAP. Trimming removed 0 bases at V and 14 bases at J, with 20 bases between. The CDR3 contains 16 residues. CDR3 sequence: CASGLVLGQSHVTLHF. The CDR3 DNA reads TGTGCTAGTGGTTTGGTACTCGGACAGAGCCATGTGACCCTCCACTTT.

V gene TRBV2 combines with J gene TRBJ1-1; D call uncertain. Germline CDR1 SNHLY, CDR2 FYNNEI. Between the trimmed V and J ends, which lost 8 bases and 5 bases, there was a span of 12 bases. This CDR3 spans 12 amino acids. CDR3 nucleotides: TGTGCCAGCTTTTACGGAGGGACTGAAGCTTTCTTT. It encodes CASFYGGTEAFF.

The chain combines TRBV4-2 with TRBJ1-2; TRBD1 matches at 9 bases. J lost 6 bases, V lost 0 bases, and 8 bases had no gene match. Per the germline V gene, CDR1 is LGHNA and CDR2 is YNFKEQ. The CDR3 spans 16 residues. CDR3 sequence reads: CASSQDQQGADNGYTF. CDR3 nucleotides: TGTGCCAGCAGCCAAGATCAACAGGGGGCAGACAATGGCTACACCTTC.

This chain joins TRBV2 and TRBJ2-3, with TRBD1 matching 7 bases. Unmatched junction bases numbered 5, after V lost 5 bases and J lost 0 bases. Per germline, CDR1 SNHLY and CDR2 FYNNEI. This CDR3 has 15 residues. This chain's CDR3 is CASSSRGQSTDTQYF. CDR3 coding DNA: TGTGCCAGCAGTTCGAGGGGGCAGAGCACAGATACGCAGTATTTT.

V gene TRBV30 combines with J gene TRBJ2-4, with 7 bases aligning to TRBD1. The CDR3 spans 18 residues. CDR1 GTSNPN and CDR2 SVGIG come from the germline V gene (reference sequence). V shed 2 bases and J 0 bases; nucleotides not matched to a gene: 13. The CDR3 bases are TGTGCCTGGAGTCGGCAGGGGGTTTTGTGGCGAGCCAAAAACATTCAGTACTTC. It specifies CAWSRQGVLWRAKNIQYF.

The V gene is TRBV7-9, the J gene TRBJ2-2; 11 bases are a match to TRBD2. The CDR3 runs 17 residues. Trimming took 5 bases from V and 7 from J; bases not matched to a gene: 12. Per the germline V gene, CDR1 is SEHNR and CDR2 is FQNEAQ (reference sequence). The CDR3 loop reads CASSQRRTSGFFGELFF. The CDR3 DNA reads as TGTGCCAGCAGCCAAAGGCGGACTAGCGGGTTCTTCGGGGAGCTGTTTTTT.

The J gene is TRBJ1-4, the V gene TRBV6-1; no clear D gene. The CDR3 consists of 12 residues. V lost 2 bases to trimming and J lost 8 bases, with 6 bases between them. Germline V gene lookup returns CDR1 MNHNS and CDR2 SASEGT. Here the CDR3 DNA reads TGTGCCAGCAGTGAAAGGAGGGAAAAACTGTTTTTT. Amino acids: CASSERREKLFF.

The chain employs TRBV27 and TRBJ2-3; 11 nucleotides line up with TRBD2. The CDR3 is 15 residues long. V gave up 2 bases and J gave up 3 bases; unmatched junction bases: 1. CDR1 MNHEY and CDR2 SMNVEV come from the germline V gene (reference sequence). The CDR3 region is CASSLGTSGTDTQYF. Here the CDR3 DNA reads TGTGCCAGCAGTTTAGGGACTAGCGGTACAGATACGCAGTATTTT.

The rearrangement links TRBV25-1 to TRBJ2-5; 9 bases fit TRBD2. The trim removed 10 bases at V and 4 bases at J, leaving 16 bases unmatched. The CDR3 runs to 16 residues. Germline assignment: CDR1 MGHDK and CDR2 SYGVNS. This CDR3 reads CATIPWTSDMAETQYF. The CDR3 DNA sequence: TGTGCCACCATTCCTTGGACTAGCGATATGGCAGAGACCCAGTACTTC.